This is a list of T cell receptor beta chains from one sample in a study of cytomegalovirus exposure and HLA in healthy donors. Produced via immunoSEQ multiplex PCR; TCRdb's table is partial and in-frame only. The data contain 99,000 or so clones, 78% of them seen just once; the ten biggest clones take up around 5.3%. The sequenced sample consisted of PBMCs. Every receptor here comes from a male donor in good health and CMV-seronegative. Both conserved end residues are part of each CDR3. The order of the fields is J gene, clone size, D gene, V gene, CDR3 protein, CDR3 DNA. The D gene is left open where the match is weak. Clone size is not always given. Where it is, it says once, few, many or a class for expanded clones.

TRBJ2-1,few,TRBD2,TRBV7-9,CASSPGLAVVLGQFF,TGTGCCAGCAGCCCGGGACTAGCGGTCGTTCTTGGGCAGTTCTTC
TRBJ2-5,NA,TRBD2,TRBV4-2,CASTIGGGGQETQYF,TGTGCCAGCACCATTGGCGGCGGGGGCCAAGAGACCCAGTACTTC
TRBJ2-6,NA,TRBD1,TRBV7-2,CASSRTGATSGANVLTF,TGTGCCAGCAGCCGGACAGGCGCCACCTCTGGGGCCAACGTCCTGACTTTC
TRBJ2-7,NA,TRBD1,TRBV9,CASSVRTGREEQYF,TGTGCCAGCAGCGTACGGACAGGAAGGGAAGAGCAGTACTTC
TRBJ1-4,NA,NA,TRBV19,CASSIPGSGGTNEKLFF,TGTGCCAGTAGTATCCCAGGGTCCGGCGGAACTAATGAAAAACTGTTTTTT
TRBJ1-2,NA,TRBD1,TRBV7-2,CASSLETGGNTF,TGTGCCAGCAGCTTAGAGACAGGGGGCAACACCTTC
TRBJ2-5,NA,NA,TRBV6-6,CASSYEETQYF,TGTGCCAGCAGTTACGAGGAGACCCAGTACTTC
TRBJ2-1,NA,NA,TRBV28,CASSSLGGPSYNEQFF,TGTGCCAGCAGTTCGCTCGGCGGGCCAAGCTACAATGAGCAGTTCTTC
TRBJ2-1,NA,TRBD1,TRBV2,CASSGDRNNEQFF,TGTGCCAGCAGCGGGGACAGGAACAATGAGCAGTTCTTC
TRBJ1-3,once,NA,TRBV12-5,CASGLVTLLARSGNTIYF,TGTGCTAGTGGTTTGGTAACCCTTCTGGCACGCTCTGGAAACACCATATATTTT
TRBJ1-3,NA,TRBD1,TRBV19,CASSKYGTGGVGNTIYF,TGTGCCAGTAGTAAATATGGGACAGGGGGCGTTGGAAACACCATATATTTT
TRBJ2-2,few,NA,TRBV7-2,CASSTHRAGELFF,TGTGCCAGCAGCACACACAGGGCTGGGGAGCTGTTTTTT
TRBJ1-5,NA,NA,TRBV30,CAWSDPTTSFNQPQHF,TGTGCCTGGAGCGATCCCACTACAAGTTTCAATCAGCCCCAGCATTTT
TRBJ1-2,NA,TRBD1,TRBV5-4,CASRGTGTAYGYTF,TGTGCCAGCAGGGGAACCGGGACAGCTTATGGCTACACCTTC
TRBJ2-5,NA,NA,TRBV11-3,CASSLDSGAPQETQYF,TGTGCCAGCAGCTTAGATTCGGGAGCCCCCCAAGAGACCCAGTACTTC
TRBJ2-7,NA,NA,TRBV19,CASSIGEGAYEQYF,TGTGCCAGTAGTATAGGTGAGGGCGCCTACGAGCAGTACTTC
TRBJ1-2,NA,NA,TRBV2,CASSKGQGRGYTF,TGTGCCAGCAGTAAAGGGCAGGGTCGTGGCTACACCTTC
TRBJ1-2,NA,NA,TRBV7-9,CASSLGTQPPGGYTF,TGTGCCAGCAGCTTAGGGACACAGCCGCCTGGGGGCTACACCTTC
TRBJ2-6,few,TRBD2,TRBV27,CASSLMAGGPSGANVLTF,TGTGCCAGCAGTTTAATGGCGGGAGGCCCCTCTGGGGCCAACGTCCTGACTTTC
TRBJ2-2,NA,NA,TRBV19,CASSIGQGNTGELFF,TGTGCCAGTAGTATAGGGCAGGGGAACACCGGGGAGCTGTTTTTT
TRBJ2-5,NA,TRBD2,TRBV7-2,CASSLVVVAGEGRETQYF,TGTGCCAGCAGCTTAGTCGTGGTAGCGGGAGAGGGCCGAGAGACCCAGTACTTC
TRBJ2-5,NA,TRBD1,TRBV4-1,CASSQDRGSGETQYF,TGCGCCAGCAGCCAGGACAGGGGGTCTGGAGAGACCCAGTACTTC
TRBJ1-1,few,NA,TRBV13,CASSWTHENTEAFF,TGTGCCAGCAGCTGGACACACGAGAACACTGAAGCTTTCTTT
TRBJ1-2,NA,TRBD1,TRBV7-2,CASSPRDRGYTF,TGTGCCAGCAGCCCCAGGGACAGGGGCTACACCTTC
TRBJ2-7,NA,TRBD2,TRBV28,CASGAGGTEQYF,TGTGCCAGCGGGGCGGGAGGGACCGAGCAGTACTTC
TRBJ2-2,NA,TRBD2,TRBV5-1,CASSVTSGGTGELFF,TGCGCCAGCAGCGTTACTAGCGGGGGGACCGGGGAGCTGTTTTTT
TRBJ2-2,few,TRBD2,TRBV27,CASSFLSGSYTGELFF,TGTGCCAGCAGTTTTTTGAGCGGGAGTTACACCGGGGAGCTGTTTTTT
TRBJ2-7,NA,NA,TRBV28,CASSLDYEQYF,TGTGCCAGCAGTTTAGACTACGAGCAGTACTTC
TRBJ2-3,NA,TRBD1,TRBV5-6,CASSFKGQGTDTQYF,TGTGCCAGCAGCTTTAAGGGACAGGGCACAGATACGCAGTATTTT
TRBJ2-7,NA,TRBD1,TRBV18,CASFDPGQPWEQYF,TGTGCCAGCTTCGATCCGGGACAGCCTTGGGAGCAGTACTTC
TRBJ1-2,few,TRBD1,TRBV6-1,CASSDGIGTEGTF,TGTGCCAGCAGTGACGGAATAGGGACAGAGGGCACCTTC
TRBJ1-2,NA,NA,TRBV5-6,CASSPWTAFFGYTF,TGTGCCAGCAGCCCTTGGACAGCGTTCTTTGGCTACACCTTC
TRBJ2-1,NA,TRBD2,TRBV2,CASSVIGGLAGDNEQFF,TGTGCCAGCAGTGTTATTGGAGGGCTAGCGGGGGACAATGAGCAGTTCTTC
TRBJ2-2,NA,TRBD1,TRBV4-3,CASSQDWSGTGSGELFF,TGCGCCAGCAGCCAAGATTGGTCCGGGACAGGGTCCGGGGAGCTGTTTTTT
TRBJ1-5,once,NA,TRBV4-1,CASSPDGNSNQPQHF,TGCGCCAGCAGCCCGGACGGGAATAGCAATCAGCCCCAGCATTTT
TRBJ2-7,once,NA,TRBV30,CAWSITYEQYF,TGTGCCTGGAGTATAACCTACGAGCAGTACTTC
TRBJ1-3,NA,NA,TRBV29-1,CSVGNSSGNTIYF,TGCAGCGTTGGTAACAGCTCTGGAAACACCATATATTTT
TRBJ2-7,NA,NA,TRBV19,CASSIRQGSYEQYF,TGTGCCAGTAGTATCAGGCAGGGCTCCTACGAGCAGTACTTC
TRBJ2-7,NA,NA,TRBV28,CASSPPTGLSYEQYF,TGTGCCAGCAGTCCCCCAACAGGGTTATCCTACGAGCAGTACTTC
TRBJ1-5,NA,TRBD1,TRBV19,CASNEWTGAGNQPQHF,TGTGCCAGTAATGAATGGACAGGGGCCGGGAATCAGCCCCAGCATTTT
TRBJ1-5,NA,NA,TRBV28,CASSFDVRAGQPQHF,TGTGCCAGCAGTTTCGACGTTAGGGCGGGTCAGCCCCAGCATTTT